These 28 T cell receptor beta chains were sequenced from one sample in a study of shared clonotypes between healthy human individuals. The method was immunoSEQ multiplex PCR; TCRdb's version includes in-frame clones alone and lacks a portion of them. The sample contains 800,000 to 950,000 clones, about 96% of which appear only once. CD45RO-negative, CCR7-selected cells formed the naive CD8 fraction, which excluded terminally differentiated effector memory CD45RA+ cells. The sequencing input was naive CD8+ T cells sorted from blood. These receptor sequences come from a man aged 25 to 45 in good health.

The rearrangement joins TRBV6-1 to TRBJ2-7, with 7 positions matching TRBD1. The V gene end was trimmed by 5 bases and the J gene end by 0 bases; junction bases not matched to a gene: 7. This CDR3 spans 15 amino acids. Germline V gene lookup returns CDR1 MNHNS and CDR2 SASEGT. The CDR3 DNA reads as TGTGCCAGCAGTCAGGACAGGTATTTCTCCTACGAGCAGTACTTC. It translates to CASSQDRYFSYEQYF.

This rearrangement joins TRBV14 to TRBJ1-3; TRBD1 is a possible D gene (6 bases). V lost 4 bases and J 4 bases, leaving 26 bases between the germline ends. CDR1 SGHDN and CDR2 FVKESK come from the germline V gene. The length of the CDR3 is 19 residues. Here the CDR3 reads CASSPYRGGLLKFGNTIYF. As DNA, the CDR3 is TGTGCCAGCAGCCCCTACCGTGGGGGCTTACTCAAGTTCGGAAACACCATATATTTT.

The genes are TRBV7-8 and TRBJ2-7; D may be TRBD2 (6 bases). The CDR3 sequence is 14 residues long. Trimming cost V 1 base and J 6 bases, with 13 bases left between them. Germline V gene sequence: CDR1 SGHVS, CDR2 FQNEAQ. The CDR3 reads CASSLVEGWFEQYF. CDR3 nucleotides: TGTGCCAGCAGCTTAGTGGAGGGATGGTTCGAGCAGTACTTC.

The CDR3 loop reads CASSPDTNQPQHF. The DNA for the CDR3 is TGTGCCAGCAGCCCCGACACGAATCAGCCCCAGCATTTT. This rearrangement joins TRBV11-2 to TRBJ1-5; D not resolved. Trimming took off 5 bases at V and 4 bases at J, with 9 bases between the two ends. The CDR3 has 13 residues. The germline CDR1 and CDR2 sequences are SGHAT and FQNNGV.

Written as DNA, the CDR3 is TGTGCCAGCTCCGATTATGAACCTCAAGAGACCCAGTACTTC. Encoded protein: CASSDYEPQETQYF. The V gene is TRBV28, the J gene TRBJ2-5, with unresolved D. Germline V gene data show CDR1 as MDHEN and CDR2 as SYDVKM. V was trimmed by 8 bases and J by 2 bases, leaving 15 bases between them. The CDR3 runs 14 residues.

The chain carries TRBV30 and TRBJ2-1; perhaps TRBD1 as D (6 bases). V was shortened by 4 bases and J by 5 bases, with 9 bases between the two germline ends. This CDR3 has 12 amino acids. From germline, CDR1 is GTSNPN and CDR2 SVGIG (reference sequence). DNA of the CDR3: TGTGCCTGGAATGGACAGAACAATGAGCAGTTCTTC. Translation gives CAWNGQNNEQFF. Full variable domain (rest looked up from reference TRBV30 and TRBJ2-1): SQTIHQWPATLVQPVGSPLSLECTVEGTSNPNLYWYRQAAGRGLQLLFYSVGIGQISSEVPQNLSASRPQDRQFILSSKKLLLSDSGFYLCAWNGQNNEQFFGPGTRLTVL.

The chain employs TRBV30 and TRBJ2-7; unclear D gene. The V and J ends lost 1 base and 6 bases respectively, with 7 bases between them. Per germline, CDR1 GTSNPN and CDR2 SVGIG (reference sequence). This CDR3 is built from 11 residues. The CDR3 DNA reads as TGTGCCTGGAGTGAATCGTTCGAGCAGTACTTC. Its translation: CAWSESFEQYF. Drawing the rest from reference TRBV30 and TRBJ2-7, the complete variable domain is SQTIHQWPATLVQPVGSPLSLECTVEGTSNPNLYWYRQAAGRGLQLLFYSVGIGQISSEVPQNLSASRPQDRQFILSSKKLLLSDSGFYLCAWSESFEQYFGPGTRLTVT.

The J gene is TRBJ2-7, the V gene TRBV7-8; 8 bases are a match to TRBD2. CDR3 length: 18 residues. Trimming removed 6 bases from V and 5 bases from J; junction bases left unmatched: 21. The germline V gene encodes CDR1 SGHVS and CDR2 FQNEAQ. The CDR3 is CASRAGDKVGRGIDEQYF. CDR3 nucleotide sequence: TGTGCCAGCAGAGCGGGGGACAAGGTCGGGCGGGGAATAGACGAGCAGTACTTC.

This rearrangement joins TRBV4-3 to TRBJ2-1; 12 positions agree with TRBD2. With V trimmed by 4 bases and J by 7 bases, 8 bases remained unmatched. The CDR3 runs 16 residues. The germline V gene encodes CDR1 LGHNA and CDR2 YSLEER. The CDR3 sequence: CASSRWTSGTDNEQFF. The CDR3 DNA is TGCGCCAGCAGCCGCTGGACTAGCGGGACGGATAATGAGCAGTTCTTC.

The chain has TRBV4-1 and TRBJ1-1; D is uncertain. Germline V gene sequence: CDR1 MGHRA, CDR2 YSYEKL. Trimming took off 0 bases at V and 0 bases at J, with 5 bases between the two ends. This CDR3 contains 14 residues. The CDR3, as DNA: TGCGCCAGCAGCCAAGATCAGGTGAACACTGAAGCTTTCTTT. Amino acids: CASSQDQVNTEAFF.

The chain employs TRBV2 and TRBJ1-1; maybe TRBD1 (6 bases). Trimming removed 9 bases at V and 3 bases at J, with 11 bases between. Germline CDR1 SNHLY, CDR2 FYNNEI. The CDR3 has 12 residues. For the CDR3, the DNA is TGTGCCAGTACAGGGCGGCACACTGAAGCTTTCTTT. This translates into CASTGRHTEAFF.

Written as DNA, the CDR3 is TGTGCCAGCTCACCAAGTCCAGGGCCTGGAAACACCATATATTTT. Translated: CASSPSPGPGNTIYF. The chain joins TRBV18 to TRBJ1-3; TRBD1 is a possible D gene (5 bases). This CDR3 comprises 15 residues. The V gene lost 2 bases and the J gene lost 2 bases, with 10 bases spanning the gap. Germline CDR1 KGHSH, CDR2 LQKENI.

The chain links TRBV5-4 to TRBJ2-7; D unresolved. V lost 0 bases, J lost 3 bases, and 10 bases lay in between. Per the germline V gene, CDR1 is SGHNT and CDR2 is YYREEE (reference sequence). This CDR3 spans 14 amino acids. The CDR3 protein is CASSLEKAIYEQYF. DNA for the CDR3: TGTGCCAGCAGCTTGGAGAAAGCAATCTACGAGCAGTACTTC.

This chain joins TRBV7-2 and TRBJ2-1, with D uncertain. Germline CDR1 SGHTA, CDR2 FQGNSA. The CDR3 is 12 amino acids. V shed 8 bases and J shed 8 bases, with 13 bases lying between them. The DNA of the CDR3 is TGTGCCAGCGCCCCCGGGTGGGATGAGCAGTTCTTC. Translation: CASAPGWDEQFF.

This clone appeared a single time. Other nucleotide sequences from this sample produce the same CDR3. CDR3 DNA: TGTGCCATCAGTCAGGGGGTAGGATACGAGCAGTACTTC. Translation: CAISQGVGYEQYF. This chain connects TRBV10-3 to TRBJ2-7, with 7 positions matching TRBD1. Trimming took 5 bases from V and 4 from J; bases not matched to a gene: 5. From germline, CDR1 is ENHRY and CDR2 SYGVKD. This CDR3 region has 13 residues.

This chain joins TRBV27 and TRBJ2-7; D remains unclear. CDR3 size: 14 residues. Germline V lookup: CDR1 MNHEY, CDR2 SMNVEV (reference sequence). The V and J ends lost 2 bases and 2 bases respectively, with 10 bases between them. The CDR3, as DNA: TGTGCCAGCAGTTTACGGGCAGCTACCTACGAGCAGTACTTC. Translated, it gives CASSLRAATYEQYF.

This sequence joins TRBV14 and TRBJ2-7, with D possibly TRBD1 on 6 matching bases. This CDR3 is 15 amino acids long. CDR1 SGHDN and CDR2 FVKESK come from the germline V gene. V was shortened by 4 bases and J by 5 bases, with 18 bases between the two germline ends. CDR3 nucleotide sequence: TGTGCCAGCAGCCCTTACAGGGAGAAATTAGACGAGCAGTACTTC. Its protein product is CASSPYREKLDEQYF.

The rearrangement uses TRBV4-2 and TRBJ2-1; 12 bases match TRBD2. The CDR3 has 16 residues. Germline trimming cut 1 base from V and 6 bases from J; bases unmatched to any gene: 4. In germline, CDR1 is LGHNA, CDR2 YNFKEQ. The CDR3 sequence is CASSQVPGLAGNEQFF. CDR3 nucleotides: TGTGCCAGCAGCCAAGTGCCGGGACTAGCGGGCAATGAGCAGTTCTTC.

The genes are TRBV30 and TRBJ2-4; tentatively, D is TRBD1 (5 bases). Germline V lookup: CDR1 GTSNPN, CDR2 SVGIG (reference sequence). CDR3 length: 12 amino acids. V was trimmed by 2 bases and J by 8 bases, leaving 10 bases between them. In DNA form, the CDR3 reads TGTGCCTGGAGTCAGGGTTCGGACATTCAGTACTTC. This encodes CAWSQGSDIQYF.

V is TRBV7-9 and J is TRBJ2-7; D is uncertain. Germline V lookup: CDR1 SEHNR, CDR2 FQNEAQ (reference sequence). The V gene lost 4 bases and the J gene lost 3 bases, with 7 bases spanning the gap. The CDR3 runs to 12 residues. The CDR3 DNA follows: TGTGCCAGCAGCTCCGTAGACTACGAGCAGTACTTC. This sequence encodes CASSSVDYEQYF.

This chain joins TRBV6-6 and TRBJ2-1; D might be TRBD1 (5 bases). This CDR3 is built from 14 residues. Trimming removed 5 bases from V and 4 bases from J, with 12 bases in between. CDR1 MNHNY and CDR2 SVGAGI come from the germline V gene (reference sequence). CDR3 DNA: TGTGCCAGCAGTGACCCGACAGAATACAATGAGCAGTTCTTC. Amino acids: CASSDPTEYNEQFF.

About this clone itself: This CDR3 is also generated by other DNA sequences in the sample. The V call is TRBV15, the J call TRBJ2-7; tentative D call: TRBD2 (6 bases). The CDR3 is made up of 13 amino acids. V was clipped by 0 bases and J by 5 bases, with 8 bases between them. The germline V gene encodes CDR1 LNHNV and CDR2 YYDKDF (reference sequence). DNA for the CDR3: TGTGCCACCAGCAGAGATTCGGGGGACGAGCAGTACTTC. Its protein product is CATSRDSGDEQYF.

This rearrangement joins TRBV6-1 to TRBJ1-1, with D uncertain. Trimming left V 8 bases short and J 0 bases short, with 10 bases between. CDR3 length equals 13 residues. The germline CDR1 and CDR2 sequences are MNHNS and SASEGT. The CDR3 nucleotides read TGTGCCAGCGAGACACCCATGAACACTGAAGCTTTCTTT. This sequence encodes CASETPMNTEAFF.

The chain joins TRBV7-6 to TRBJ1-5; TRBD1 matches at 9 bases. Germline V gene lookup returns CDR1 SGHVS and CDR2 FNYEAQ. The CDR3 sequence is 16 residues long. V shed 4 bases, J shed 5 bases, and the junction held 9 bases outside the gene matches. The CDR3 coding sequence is TGTGCCAGCAGCTCGGGGACAGGGAATGTCTATCAGCCCCAGCATTTT. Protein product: CASSSGTGNVYQPQHF.

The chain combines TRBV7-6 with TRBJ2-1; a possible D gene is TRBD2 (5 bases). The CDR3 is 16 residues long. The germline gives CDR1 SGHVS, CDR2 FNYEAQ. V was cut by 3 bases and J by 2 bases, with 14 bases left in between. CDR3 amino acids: CASSFGLSGTYNEQFF. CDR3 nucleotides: TGTGCCAGCAGCTTTGGATTGAGCGGCACCTACAATGAGCAGTTCTTC.

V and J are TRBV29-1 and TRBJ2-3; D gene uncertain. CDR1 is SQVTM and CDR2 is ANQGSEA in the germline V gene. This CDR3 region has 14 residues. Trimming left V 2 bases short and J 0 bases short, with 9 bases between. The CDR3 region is CSVESGSSTDTQYF. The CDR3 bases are TGCAGCGTTGAATCAGGATCTAGCACAGATACGCAGTATTTT.

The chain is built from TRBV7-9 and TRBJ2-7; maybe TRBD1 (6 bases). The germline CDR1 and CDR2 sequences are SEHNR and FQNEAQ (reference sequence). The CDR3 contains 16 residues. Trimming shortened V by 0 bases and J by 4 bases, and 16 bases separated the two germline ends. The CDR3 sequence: CASSLATGTTFYEQYF. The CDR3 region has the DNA TGTGCCAGCAGCTTAGCTACGGGGACAACTTTTTACGAGCAGTACTTC.

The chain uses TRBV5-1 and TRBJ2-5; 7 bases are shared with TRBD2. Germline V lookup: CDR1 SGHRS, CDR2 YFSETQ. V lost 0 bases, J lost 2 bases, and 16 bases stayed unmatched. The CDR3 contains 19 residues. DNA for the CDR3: TGCGCCAGCAGCTTGGGGCTAGCGGAACCACGGGGACCACAAGAGACCCAGTACTTC. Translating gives CASSLGLAEPRGPQETQYF.